This TCR beta chain comes out of a study of T cell changes during pregnancy in multiple sclerosis. This CDR3 is built from 13 residues. Germline values: CDR1 MNHNS, CDR2 SASEGT. V was clipped by 8 bases and J by 2 bases, with 11 bases between them. Sequencing was performed with immunoSEQ multiplex PCR; in TCRdb, only in-frame clones are kept and a portion is missing. The data show 46,000 or so clones, 90% seen once. Of note for this clone: This CDR3 is also generated by other DNA sequences in the sample.

The chain carries TRBV6-1 and TRBJ2-3; weak D call: TRBD2 (6 bases). The specimen comprised peripheral blood, sampled in the second trimester of pregnancy. The TCR comes from a female donor in good health, enrolled as a control in a pregnancy study. The CDR3 DNA is TGTGCCAGCCTGCGGGACTCCACAGATACGCAGTATTTT. This codes for CASLRDSTDTQYF.